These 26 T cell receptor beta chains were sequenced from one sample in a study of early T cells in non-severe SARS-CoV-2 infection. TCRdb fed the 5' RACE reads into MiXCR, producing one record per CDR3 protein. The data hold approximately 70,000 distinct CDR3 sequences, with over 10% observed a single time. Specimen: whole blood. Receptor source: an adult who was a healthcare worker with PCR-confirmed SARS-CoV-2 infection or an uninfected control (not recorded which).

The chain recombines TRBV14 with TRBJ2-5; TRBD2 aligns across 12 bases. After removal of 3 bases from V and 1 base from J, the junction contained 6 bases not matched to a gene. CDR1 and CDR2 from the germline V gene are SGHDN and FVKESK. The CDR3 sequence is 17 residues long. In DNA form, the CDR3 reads TGTGCCAGCAGCCAGGGACTAGCGGGCCTGACCCAAGAGACCCAGTACTTC. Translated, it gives CASSQGLAGLTQETQYF.

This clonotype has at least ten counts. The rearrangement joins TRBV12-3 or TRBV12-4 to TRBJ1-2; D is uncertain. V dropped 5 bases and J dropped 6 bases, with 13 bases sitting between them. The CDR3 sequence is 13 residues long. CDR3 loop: CASSLDGYHGYTF. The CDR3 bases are TGTGCCAGCAGTCTCGACGGATACCATGGCTACACCTTC.

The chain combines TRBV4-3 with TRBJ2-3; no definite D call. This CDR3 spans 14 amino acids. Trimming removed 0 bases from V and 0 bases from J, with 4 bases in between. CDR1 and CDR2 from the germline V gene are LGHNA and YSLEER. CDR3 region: CASSQDGSTDTQYF. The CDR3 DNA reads TGCGCCAGCAGCCAAGACGGAAGCACAGATACGCAGTATTTT.

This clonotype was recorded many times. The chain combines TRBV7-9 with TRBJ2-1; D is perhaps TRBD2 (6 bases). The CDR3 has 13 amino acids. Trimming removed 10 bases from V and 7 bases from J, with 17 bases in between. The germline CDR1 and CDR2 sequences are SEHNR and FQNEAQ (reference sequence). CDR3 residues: CAIFSRAGNEQFF. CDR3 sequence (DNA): TGTGCCATCTTTAGTCGGGCGGGGAATGAGCAGTTCTTC.

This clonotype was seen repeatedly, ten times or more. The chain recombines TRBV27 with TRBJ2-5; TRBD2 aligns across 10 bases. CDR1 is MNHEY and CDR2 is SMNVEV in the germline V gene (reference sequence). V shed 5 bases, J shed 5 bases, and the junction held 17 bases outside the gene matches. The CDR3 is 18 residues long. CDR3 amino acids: CASSPRRQVAGGPETQYF. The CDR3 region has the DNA TGTGCCAGCAGTCCCCGCCGCCAGGTAGCGGGAGGTCCTGAGACCCAGTACTTC.

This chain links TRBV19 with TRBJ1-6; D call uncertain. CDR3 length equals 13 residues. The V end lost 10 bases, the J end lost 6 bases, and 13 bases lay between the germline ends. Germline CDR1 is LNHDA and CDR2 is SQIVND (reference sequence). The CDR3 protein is CATRDPPNSPLHF. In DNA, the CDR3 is TGTGCCACCCGGGATCCTCCTAATTCACCCCTCCACTTT.

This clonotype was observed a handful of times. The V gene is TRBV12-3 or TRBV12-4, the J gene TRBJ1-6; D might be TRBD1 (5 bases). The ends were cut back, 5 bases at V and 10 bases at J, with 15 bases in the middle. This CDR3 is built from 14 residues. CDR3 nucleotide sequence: TGTGCCAGCAGTCCCCCGGGGGGGAGGTCACCCCTCCACTTT. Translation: CASSPPGGRSPLHF.

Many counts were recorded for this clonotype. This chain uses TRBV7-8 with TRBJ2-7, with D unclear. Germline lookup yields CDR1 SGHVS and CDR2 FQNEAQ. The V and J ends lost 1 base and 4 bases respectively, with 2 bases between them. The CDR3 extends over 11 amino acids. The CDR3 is CASSLEYEQYF. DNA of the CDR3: TGTGCCAGCAGCTTAGAATACGAGCAGTACTTC.

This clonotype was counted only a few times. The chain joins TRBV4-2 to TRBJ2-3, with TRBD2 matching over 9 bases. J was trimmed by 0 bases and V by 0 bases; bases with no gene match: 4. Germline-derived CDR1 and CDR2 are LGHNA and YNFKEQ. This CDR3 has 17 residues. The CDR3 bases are TGTGCCAGCAGCCAAGAAGTCACTAGCGGGAGCACAGATACGCAGTATTTT. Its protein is CASSQEVTSGSTDTQYF.

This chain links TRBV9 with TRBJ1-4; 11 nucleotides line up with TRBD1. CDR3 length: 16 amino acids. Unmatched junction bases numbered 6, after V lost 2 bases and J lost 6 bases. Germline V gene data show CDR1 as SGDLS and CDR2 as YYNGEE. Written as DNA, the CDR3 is TGTGCCAGCAGCGTGGGACAGGGGGGACCCGATGAAAAACTGTTTTTT. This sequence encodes CASSVGQGGPDEKLFF.

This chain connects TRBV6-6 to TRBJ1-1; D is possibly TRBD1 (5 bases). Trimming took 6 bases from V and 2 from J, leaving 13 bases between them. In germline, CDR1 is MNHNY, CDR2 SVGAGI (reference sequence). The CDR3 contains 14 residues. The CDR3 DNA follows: TGTGCCAGCAGGGTAGAGAGGGGTAACACTGAAGCTTTCTTT. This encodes CASRVERGNTEAFF.

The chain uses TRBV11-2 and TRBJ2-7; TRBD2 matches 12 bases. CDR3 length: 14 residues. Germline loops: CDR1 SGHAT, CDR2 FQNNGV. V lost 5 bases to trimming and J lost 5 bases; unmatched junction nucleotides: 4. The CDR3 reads CASSVLAGGDEQYF. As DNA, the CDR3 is TGTGCCAGCAGCGTCCTAGCGGGAGGGGACGAGCAGTACTTC.

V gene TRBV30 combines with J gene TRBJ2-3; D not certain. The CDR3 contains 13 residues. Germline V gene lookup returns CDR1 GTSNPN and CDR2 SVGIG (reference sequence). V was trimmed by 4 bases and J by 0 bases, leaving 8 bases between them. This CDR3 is CAWNSFSTDTQYF. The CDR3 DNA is TGTGCCTGGAACTCTTTCAGCACAGATACGCAGTATTTT.

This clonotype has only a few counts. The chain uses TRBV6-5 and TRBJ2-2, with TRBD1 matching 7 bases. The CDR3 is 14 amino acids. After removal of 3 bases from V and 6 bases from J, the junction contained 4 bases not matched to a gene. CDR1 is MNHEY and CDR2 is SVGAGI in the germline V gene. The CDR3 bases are TGTGCCAGCAGTTATACAGGGGTCCCCGGGGAGCTGTTTTTT. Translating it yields CASSYTGVPGELFF.

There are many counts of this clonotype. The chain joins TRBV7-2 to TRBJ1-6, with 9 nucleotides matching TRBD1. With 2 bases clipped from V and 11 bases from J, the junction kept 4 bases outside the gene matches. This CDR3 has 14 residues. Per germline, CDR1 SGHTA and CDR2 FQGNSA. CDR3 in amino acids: CASSLRQGVAPLHF. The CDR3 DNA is TGTGCCAGCAGCTTAAGACAGGGGGTAGCACCCCTCCACTTT.

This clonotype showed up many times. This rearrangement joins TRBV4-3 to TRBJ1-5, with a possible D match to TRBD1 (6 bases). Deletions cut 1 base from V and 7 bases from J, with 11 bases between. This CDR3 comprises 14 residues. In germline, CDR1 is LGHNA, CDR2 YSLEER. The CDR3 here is CASSQAWGGQPQHF. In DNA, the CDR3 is TGCGCCAGCAGCCAAGCTTGGGGGGGCCAGCCCCAGCATTTT.

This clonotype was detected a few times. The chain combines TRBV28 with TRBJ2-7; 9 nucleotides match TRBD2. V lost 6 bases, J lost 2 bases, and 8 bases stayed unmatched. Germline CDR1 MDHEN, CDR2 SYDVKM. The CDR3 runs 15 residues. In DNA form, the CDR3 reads TGTGCCAGCAGCCTTAGCGGGAGTCGCACCTACGAGCAGTACTTC. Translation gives CASSLSGSRTYEQYF.

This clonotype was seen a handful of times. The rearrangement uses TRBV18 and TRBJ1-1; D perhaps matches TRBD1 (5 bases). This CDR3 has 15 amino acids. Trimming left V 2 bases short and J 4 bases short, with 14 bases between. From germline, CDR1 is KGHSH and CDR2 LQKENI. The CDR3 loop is CASSPGGGLSTEAFF. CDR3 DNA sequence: TGTGCCAGCTCACCAGGGGGAGGTTTAAGCACTGAAGCTTTCTTT.

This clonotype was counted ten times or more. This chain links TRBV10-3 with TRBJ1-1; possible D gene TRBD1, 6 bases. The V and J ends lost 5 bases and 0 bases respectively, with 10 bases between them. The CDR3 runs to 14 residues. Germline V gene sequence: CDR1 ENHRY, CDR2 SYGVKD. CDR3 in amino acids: CAISSGVLNTEAFF. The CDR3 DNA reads TGTGCCATCAGTTCAGGGGTCCTGAACACTGAAGCTTTCTTT.

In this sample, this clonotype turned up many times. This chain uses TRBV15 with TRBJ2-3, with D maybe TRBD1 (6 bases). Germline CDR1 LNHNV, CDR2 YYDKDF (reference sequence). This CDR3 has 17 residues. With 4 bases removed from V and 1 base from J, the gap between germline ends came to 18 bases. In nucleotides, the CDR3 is TGTGCCACCAGCAACCTTCAGGGGATGTACGGCACAGATACGCAGTATTTT. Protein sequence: CATSNLQGMYGTDTQYF.

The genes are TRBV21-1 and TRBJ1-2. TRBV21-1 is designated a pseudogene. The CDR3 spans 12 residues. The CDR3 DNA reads TGTGCCAGCAGCAAGACCGTGAGTGGCTACACCTTC. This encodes CASSKTVSGYTF.

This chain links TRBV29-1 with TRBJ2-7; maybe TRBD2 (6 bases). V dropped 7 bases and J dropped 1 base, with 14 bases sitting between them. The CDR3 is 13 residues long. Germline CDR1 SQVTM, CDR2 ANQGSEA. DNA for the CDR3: TGCAGCGCTGGGGGACTGGGGTCCTACGAGCAGTACTTC. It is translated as CSAGGLGSYEQYF.

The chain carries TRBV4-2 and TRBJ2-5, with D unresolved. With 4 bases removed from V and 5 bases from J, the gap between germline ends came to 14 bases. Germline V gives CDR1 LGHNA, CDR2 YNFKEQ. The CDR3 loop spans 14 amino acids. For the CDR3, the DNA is TGTGCCAGCAGCCCCACCGCAGGCCGGGAGACCCAGTACTTC. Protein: CASSPTAGRETQYF.

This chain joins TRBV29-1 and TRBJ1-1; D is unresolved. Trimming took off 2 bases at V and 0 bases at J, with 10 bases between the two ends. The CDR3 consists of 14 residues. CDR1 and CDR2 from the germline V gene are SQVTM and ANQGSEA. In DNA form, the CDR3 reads TGCAGCGTTGAACCAACAGCCTTGAACACTGAAGCTTTCTTT. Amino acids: CSVEPTALNTEAFF.

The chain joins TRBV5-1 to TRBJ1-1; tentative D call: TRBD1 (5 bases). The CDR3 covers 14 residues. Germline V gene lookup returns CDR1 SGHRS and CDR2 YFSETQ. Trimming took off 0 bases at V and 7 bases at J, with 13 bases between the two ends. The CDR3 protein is CASSLDRPDIEAFF. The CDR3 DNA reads TGCGCCAGCAGCTTGGACAGGCCAGATATTGAAGCTTTCTTT.

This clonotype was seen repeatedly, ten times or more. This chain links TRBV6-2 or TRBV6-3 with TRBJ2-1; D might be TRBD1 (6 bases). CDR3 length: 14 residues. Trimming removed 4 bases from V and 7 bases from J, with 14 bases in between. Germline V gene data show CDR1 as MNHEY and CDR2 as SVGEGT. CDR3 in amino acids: CASSSWGPGNEQFF. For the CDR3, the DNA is TGTGCCAGCAGTTCGTGGGGGCCGGGAAATGAGCAGTTCTTC.